This T cell receptor beta chain was recovered during a study of blood T cell repertoires in COVID-19. At the level of the study: There were acute and convalescent COVID-19 samples, and they came from the United States, Italy and Spain. T cells, B-cell-depleted T cells, or PBMCs supplied cDNA or gDNA.

The authors' processing: Estimation of nucleated cell counts relied on the amplification of reference gene primers. Sequencing was performed with immunoSEQ multiplex PCR; in TCRdb, only in-frame clones are kept and a portion is missing. V, J and clone size reflect that table, while D and trimming were determined from the DNA. The table includes roughly 190,000 clones, more than 80% detected once. CDR3 size: 12 residues. CDR1 is SNHLY and CDR2 is FYNNEI in the germline V gene. The germline V and J ends were trimmed by 10 bases and 1 base, with 9 bases remaining between them. The TCR originated in a man aged 50 to 60 with acute or convalescent COVID-19. The chain employs TRBV2 and TRBJ2-3, with D unresolved. Sequenced input: peripheral blood. The CDR3 nucleotides are TGTGCCATAGAACGGGGCACAGATACGCAGTATTTT. It codes for CAIERGTDTQYF.